This entry lists 4 T cell receptor beta chains sequenced from one sample in a study of human T cells and chemical hapten exposure. Time point defined: patch test 1, 2 weeks after DPC sensitization. Treatment given: therapeutic diphenylcyclopropenone sensitization with weekly scalp DPC. One entry per CDR3 protein, called by TCRdb with MiXCR from the RACE reads. The data contain 85,000 or so distinct CDR3 sequences, about 11% of them singletons. Sequences were derived from whole blood, sampled in connection with sensitization to the hapten diphenylcyclopropenone (DPC). Receptor source: a woman in her 50s with alopecia areata. Some clones in this sample may be carry-over from other donors' samples.

This clonotype occurred a few times. The gene calls are TRBV3-1 and TRBJ1-5; weak D call: TRBD1 (5 bases). V was clipped by 3 bases and J by 4 bases, with 13 bases between them. Germline CDR1 reads LGHDT; CDR2 reads YNNKEL (reference sequence). The CDR3 consists of 15 residues. The CDR3 region has the DNA TGTGCCAGCAGCCAGGCCGGGACCGAGAATCAGCCCCAGCATTTT. Residues: CASSQAGTENQPQHF.

V is TRBV2 and J is TRBJ2-3; the D gene is possibly TRBD2 (6 bases). The CDR3 length is 16 residues. Germline V CDR1 and CDR2: SNHLY, FYNNEI. V lost 6 bases to trimming and J lost 6 bases, with 22 bases between them. The CDR3 nucleotides are TGTGCCAGCAGGCCCACCGGGACTGTCCCAGGGGATACGCAGTATTTT. Its protein is CASRPTGTVPGDTQYF.

The V and J genes are TRBV29-1 and TRBJ2-5; D is unresolved. V was cut by 7 bases and J by 5 bases, with 17 bases left in between. CDR3 length equals 13 residues. The germline V gene has CDR1 SQVTM and CDR2 ANQGSEA. DNA of the CDR3: TGCAGCGGCCGCGTAGACTCTAGGGAGACCCAGTACTTC. It codes for CSGRVDSRETQYF.

This clonotype was seen a few times. The chain has TRBV5-1 and TRBJ2-4; 7 bases fit TRBD2. Germline CDR1 and CDR2: SGHRS and YFSETQ. The CDR3 sequence is 14 residues long. After removal of 6 bases from V and 7 bases from J, the junction contained 10 bases not matched to a gene. The CDR3 protein is CASTSGGSGNIQYF. CDR3 DNA sequence: TGCGCCAGCACCTCCGGCGGGAGTGGGAACATTCAGTACTTC.